The 11 T cell receptor beta chains in this list originate from one sample, sequenced in a study of blood T cell repertoires in COVID-19. Generated by immunoSEQ multiplex PCR, the TCRdb table keeps only in-frame clones and is missing some. The sample includes 200,000 or so clones, 83% of them seen just once. The specimen sequenced was PBMCs or T cells enriched from blood (not recorded which). Receptors were obtained from a woman aged 45 to 65 who had been exposed to COVID-19.

This clone appeared a few times. The chain employs TRBV2 and TRBJ1-2, with a weak D call TRBD1 (6 bases). CDR1 is SNHLY, CDR2 FYNNEI, per germline. Trimming took 10 bases from V and 8 from J, leaving 20 bases between them. This CDR3 comprises 13 residues. CDR3 in amino acids: CATLGGAASGYTF. CDR3 nucleotides: TGTGCCACCCTGGGGGGGGCAGCCTCCGGCTACACCTTC.

Only a few counts were recorded for this clone. V gene TRBV28 combines with J gene TRBJ1-6, with 7 bases aligning to TRBD1. Trimming removed 3 bases from V and 9 bases from J; junction bases left unmatched: 5. Germline V gene sequence: CDR1 MDHEN, CDR2 SYDVKM. This CDR3 has 14 amino acids. The CDR3 loop reads CASSLGTASSPLHF. CDR3 coding DNA: TGTGCCAGCAGTTTGGGGACAGCATCTTCACCCCTCCACTTT.

The J gene is TRBJ1-2, the V gene TRBV7-8; 7 bases are shared with TRBD1. With V trimmed by 5 bases and J by 2 bases, 5 bases remained unmatched. Germline V lookup: CDR1 SGHVS, CDR2 FQNEAQ. This CDR3 contains 14 residues. The CDR3 DNA sequence: TGTGCCAGCAGCCCAGGGGGACAGAACTATGGCTACACCTTC. Amino acids: CASSPGGQNYGYTF. Together with reference TRBV7-8 and TRBJ1-2, the CDR3 gives the full variable domain: GAGVSQSPRYKVAKRGQDVALRCDPISGHVSLFWYQQALGQGPEFLTYFQNEAQLDKSGLPSDRFFAERPEGSVSTLKIQRTQQEDSAVYLCASSPGGQNYGYTFGSGTRLTVV.

The J gene is TRBJ1-5, the V gene TRBV23-1; D ambiguous. TRBV23-1 belongs to the ORF category, with a function that is uncertain. The CDR3 runs to 18 residues. Trimming cost V 5 bases and J 1 base, with 21 bases left between them. The CDR3 here is CASSAKPPSGGSNQPQHF. The CDR3 DNA reads TGCGCCAGCAGTGCCAAACCCCCAAGTGGAGGGAGCAATCAGCCCCAGCATTTT.

The J gene is TRBJ1-3, the V gene TRBV25-1, with a possible D match to TRBD1 (5 bases). CDR3 length: 13 residues. The V gene lost 11 bases and the J gene lost 0 bases, with 11 bases spanning the gap. Germline CDR1 and CDR2: MGHDK and SYGVNS. The chain's CDR3 is CASRDFSGNTIYF. DNA of the CDR3: TGTGCCTCCCGGGACTTCTCTGGAAACACCATATATTTT.

The rearrangement links TRBV20-1 to TRBJ1-2; D uncertain. This CDR3 region has 11 residues. Germline CDR1 is DFQATT and CDR2 is SNEGSKA (reference sequence). Trimming removed 0 bases from V and 8 bases from J, with 7 bases in between. CDR3 region: CSARDRGGYTF. DNA of the CDR3: TGCAGTGCTAGAGATCGGGGAGGCTACACCTTC.

This chain links TRBV7-2 with TRBJ2-5; 10 positions match TRBD2. The V segment lost 3 bases and the J segment 5 bases; nucleotides outside the gene matches: 0. CDR1 and CDR2 from the germline V gene are SGHTA and FQGNSA. CDR3 length: 13 residues. CDR3 sequence (DNA): TGTGCCAGCAGCTTTAGCGGGGGGGAGACCCAGTACTTC. Translation: CASSFSGGETQYF.

This clone was seen just once. CDR3 DNA: TGCAGCGCCGACAGGGGAAACGGGATGAACACTGAAGCTTTCTTT. Translating gives CSADRGNGMNTEAFF. This chain uses TRBV29-1 with TRBJ1-1; 8 bases line up with TRBD1. V gave up 7 bases and J gave up 0 bases; unmatched junction bases: 10. CDR1 and CDR2 from the germline V gene are SQVTM and ANQGSEA. The CDR3 contains 15 residues.

CDR3 protein: CASSSELAGGSYNEQFF. The CDR3 region has the DNA TGTGCCAGCAGCTCGGAGCTAGCGGGGGGTTCCTACAATGAGCAGTTCTTC. The chain is built from TRBV11-2 and TRBJ2-1, with 11 bases aligning to TRBD2. Germline values: CDR1 SGHAT, CDR2 FQNNGV. V shed 4 bases and J 1 base; nucleotides not matched to a gene: 6. The CDR3 has 17 amino acids.

The chain links TRBV5-1 to TRBJ1-6; 8 bases agree with TRBD1. This CDR3 contains 18 residues. Germline lookup yields CDR1 SGHRS and CDR2 YFSETQ. V shed 0 bases and J 8 bases; nucleotides not matched to a gene: 13. CDR3 sequence reads: CASSLAGQGARQYSPLHF. The CDR3 nucleotides are TGCGCCAGCAGCTTGGCCGGTCAGGGGGCACGTCAGTATTCACCCCTCCACTTT.

V and J are TRBV2 and TRBJ2-5; D not resolved. Trimming removed 5 bases at V and 5 bases at J, with 18 bases between. The CDR3 is made up of 15 amino acids. Germline CDR1 is SNHLY and CDR2 is FYNNEI. CDR3 in DNA: TGTGCCAGCAGTTTTGACCAGGCCATTTGGGAGACCCAGTACTTC. Translated, it gives CASSFDQAIWETQYF.